Described below is a single TCR beta chain sequence and its context. In the original processing: How many nucleated cells were present was estimated from reference gene primer amplification. Sequencing used immunoSEQ multiplex PCR; TCRdb keeps in-frame clones, though not all of them. The D gene and trimming were derived from the DNA, and the V and J assignments and clone size from that table. The sample yields around 260,000 clones, 75% to 90% seen once. The record originates from a study of blood T cell repertoires in COVID-19. Study-wide context: Sources were T cells, B-cell-depleted T cells, or PBMCs; the material itself was cDNA or gDNA.

The CDR3 sequence is 12 residues long. V lost 0 bases and J 15 bases, leaving 12 bases between the germline ends. From germline, CDR1 is MGHRA and CDR2 YSYEKL. This clonotype originated in a woman between 25 and 40 years old with active or convalescent COVID-19. The sequenced sample consisted of peripheral blood. The genes are TRBV4-1 and TRBJ2-1, with no clear D. CDR3 protein: CASSQEGVRMFF. The CDR3 DNA reads as TGCGCCAGCAGCCAAGAAGGAGTGCGGATGTTCTTC.